The entry below gives a single TCR beta chain sequence along with its context. This clone appeared once. No antigen is known for it. No much larger clone exists at a distance of one base, and base qualities are not known. The CDR3 measures 15 amino acids from cysteine to phenylalanine. The only DNA kept is the CDR3, 45 bases in frame from the first base. CDR1 and CDR2, per the germline V gene (reference sequence), are SSHAT and FNYEAQ. The junction shows trimming of 11 bases on V and 4 bases on J, and the gene matches do not reach 13 bases of it. The immunoSEQ Assay, a bias-controlled multiplex PCR, was used to amplify TCRbeta CDR3 regions from genomic DNA. From the authors' description of their analysis: Within the assay, amplification of reference gene primers was used to estimate how many nucleated cells each sample contained. To quantify the absolute abundance of each unique TCRbeta CDR3 rearrangement, sequence reads were collapsed and filtered. For each sample, productive Simpson clonality was calculated as the square root of Simpson's diversity index across productive rearrangements. The immuneACCESS repertoire file appears here via TCRdb, limited to in-frame rearrangements. These files lack a portion of the clones; in checked studies, under half of the deficit traces to unresolved V genes, and the cause of the others is not known. The V and J calls and clone size were taken over from that table, and D and trimming were inferred from the DNA. The table for this sample lists over 120,000 clones; 70% to 90% of them were counted only once. The ten most abundant clones make up roughly 3.9% of the sample.

Participants in the prospective study were enrolled through a virtual design, were aged about 18 to 100 years, and lived in roughly 24 United States geographic areas. Cohort assignment in the prospective study relied on participant-reported clinical history from a screening survey and a study questionnaire. Recovered participants in ImmuneRACE Cohort 3 were defined by two consecutive negative NP/OP PCR tests, clearance by a healthcare professional, or resolution of symptoms. In the prospective study, mobile phlebotomists collected whole blood, serum and a nasopharyngeal or oropharyngeal swab from each participant. Over an approximately 2-month period, participants in the prospective study had the option of providing additional blood draws and questionnaires. Blood samples from the prospective study were shipped frozen or at room temperature prior to DNA extraction. This sample is drawn from a study of blood T cell repertoires in COVID-19 (dated by TCRdb to about 2020). Looking at the study overall: Samples covering the acute and convalescent phases of COVID-19 were provided by collaborators in the United States, Italy and Spain. HLA class I and class II types, where available, came from metadata supplied by the sample provider rather than from assay-based typing. Subjects who had been exposed to COVID-19, were actively infected with it, or had recovered from it provided the deeply sampled blood TCRbeta repertoires that made up the dataset. A de-identified subject ID, COVID-19 status, age in years and sex were almost always included in the sample metadata. The prospective study material was composed of cDNA or gDNA derived from T cells, B-cell-depleted T cells, or PBMCs. The repertoires were released in a freely available public database meant as a resource for research on the immune response to SARS-CoV-2. The samples were drawn from the first 160 participants of the ongoing ImmuneRACE study and from some 1,300 subjects provided by 6 global collaborators.

What the authors observed across the whole study: How much clinical and demographic metadata was included differed by source and by participant, and the metadata was provided uncurated.

Sample: PBMCs or T cells enriched from blood (not recorded which). The sequence joins TRBV7-7 to TRBJ2-3, and TRBD2 aligns with 9 junction nucleotides. This TCR was recovered from a man aged 50-59 years who had recovered from COVID-19. In nucleotide form, the sequence is TGTGCCCTAGAGGAGCTAGCGGGGTTTCCAGATACGCAGTATTTT. Its amino acids are CALEELAGFPDTQYF.